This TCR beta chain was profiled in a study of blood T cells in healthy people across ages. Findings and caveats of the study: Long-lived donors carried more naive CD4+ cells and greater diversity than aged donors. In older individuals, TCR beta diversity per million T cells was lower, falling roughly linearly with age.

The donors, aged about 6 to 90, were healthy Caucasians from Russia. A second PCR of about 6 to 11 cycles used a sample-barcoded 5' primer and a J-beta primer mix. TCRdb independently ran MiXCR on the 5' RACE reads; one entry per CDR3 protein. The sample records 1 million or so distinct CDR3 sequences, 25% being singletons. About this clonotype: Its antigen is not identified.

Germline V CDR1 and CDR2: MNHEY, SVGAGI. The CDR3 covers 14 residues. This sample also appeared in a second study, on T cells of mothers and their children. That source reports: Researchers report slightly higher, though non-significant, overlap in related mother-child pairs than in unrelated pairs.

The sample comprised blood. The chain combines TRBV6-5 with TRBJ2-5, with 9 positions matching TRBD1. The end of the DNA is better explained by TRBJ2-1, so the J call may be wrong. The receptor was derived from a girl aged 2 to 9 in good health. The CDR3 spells CASSGQGLSGEQFF. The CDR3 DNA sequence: TGTGCCAGCAGTGGACAGGGGCTCTCTGGTGAGCAGTTCTTC.